These 31 T cell receptor beta chains originate from one sample sequenced in a study of monozygotic twins with inflammatory bowel disease. Following a re-call of the 5' RACE reads, TCRdb has one entry per CDR3 protein and lacks DNA. The sample totals about 200,000 distinct CDR3 sequences. The specimen was blood. The source of these receptors is a human donor with ulcerative colitis or Crohn's disease, or a healthy co-twin of an affected twin (not recorded which).

This chain connects TRBV27 to TRBJ1-1. Germline V gene lookup returns CDR1 MNHEY and CDR2 SMNVEV (reference sequence). The CDR3 extends over 16 amino acids. This CDR3 is CASSLGTGPKRTEAFF.

The J gene is TRBJ1-5, the V gene TRBV4-1. This CDR3 has 13 residues. Germline V gives CDR1 MGHRA, CDR2 YSYEKL. CDR3 protein: CASSQGGNQPQHF.

The V call is TRBV6-2 or TRBV6-3, the J call TRBJ2-1; the D call of TRBD1 rests on TCRdb alone, since no DNA is present to check it. CDR1 is MNHEY and CDR2 is SVGEGT in the germline V gene. This CDR3 contains 16 residues. The CDR3 sequence is CAISPSRQSSYNEQFF.

The chain links TRBV12-3 or TRBV12-4 to TRBJ1-1. The CDR3 has 13 residues. This chain's CDR3 is CASSFAAETEAFF.

The V call is TRBV7-3, the J call TRBJ2-2. CDR1 and CDR2 (germline): SGHTA, FQGTGA. The CDR3 is made up of 14 amino acids. CDR3 residues: CASSLTTNTGELFF.

The gene calls are TRBV7-2 and TRBJ2-7; TCRdb reports TRBD1, a call that lacks DNA to check it against. The CDR3 is made up of 16 amino acids. The germline V gene encodes CDR1 SGHTA and CDR2 FQGNSA. CDR3: CASSRTGTGKTYEQYF. The full variable domain, completed using reference TRBV7-2 and TRBJ2-7, is GAGVSQSPSNKVTEKGKDVELRCDPISGHTALYWYRQSLGQGLEFLIYFQGNSAPDKSGLPSDRFSAERTGGSVSTLTIQRTQQEDSAVYLCASSRTGTGKTYEQYFGPGTRLTVT.

The chain links TRBV9 to TRBJ2-4. CDR1 and CDR2 from the germline V gene are SGDLS and YYNGEE. There are 15 residues in the CDR3. CDR3 protein: CASSVGVESKNIQYF.

The J gene is TRBJ2-7, the V gene TRBV28. Germline V gene lookup returns CDR1 MDHEN and CDR2 SYDVKM. The CDR3 length is 14 residues. The CDR3 sequence: CASSSAGSSYEQYF.

The V and J genes are TRBV7-2 and TRBJ2-5. Per germline, CDR1 SGHTA and CDR2 FQGNSA. The CDR3 length is 13 residues. This CDR3 is CASSLDAGETQYF. Together with reference TRBV7-2 and TRBJ2-5, the CDR3 gives the full variable domain: GAGVSQSPSNKVTEKGKDVELRCDPISGHTALYWYRQSLGQGLEFLIYFQGNSAPDKSGLPSDRFSAERTGGSVSTLTIQRTQQEDSAVYLCASSLDAGETQYFGPGTRLLVL.

This chain links TRBV3-1 with TRBJ1-1; with no DNA, the TCRdb D assignment of TRBD1 cannot be verified. Germline CDR1 is LGHDT and CDR2 is YNNKEL (reference sequence). This CDR3 spans 15 amino acids. CDR3 region: CASSGHPGGDTEAFF. The entire variable domain, with the rest obtained from reference TRBV3-1 and TRBJ1-1, is as follows: DTAVSQTPKYLVTQMGNDKSIKCEQNLGHDTMYWYKQDSKKFLKIMFSYNNKELIINETVPNRFSPKSPDKAHLNLHINSLELGDSAVYFCASSGHPGGDTEAFFGQGTRLTVV.

The chain carries TRBV6-2 or TRBV6-3 and TRBJ2-6. Germline V CDR1 and CDR2: MNHEY, SVGEGT. This CDR3 is built from 15 residues. CDR3 protein: CASSYIGLGANVLTF.

J is TRBJ2-4 and V is TRBV6-2 or TRBV6-3; absent DNA, TCRdb's TRBD1 call cannot be checked. The CDR3 is 16 amino acids. Germline V CDR1 and CDR2: MNHEY, SVGEGT. This CDR3 reads CASSYSGPGGKNIQYF.

The chain has TRBV4-2 and TRBJ2-2; TCRdb lists TRBD2, though no DNA is available to test this call. The CDR3 has 17 amino acids. Per germline, CDR1 LGHNA and CDR2 YNFKEQ. Here the CDR3 reads CASSQGVGGAGTGELFF.

J is TRBJ1-6 and V is TRBV13; the TCRdb call, TRBD1, lacks DNA for checking. The CDR3 has 15 amino acids. Germline CDR1 and CDR2: PRHDT and FYEKMQ (reference sequence). CDR3 region: CASSAQGAGNSPLHF.

The chain has TRBV7-9 and TRBJ2-5. Germline values: CDR1 SEHNR, CDR2 FQNEAQ (reference sequence). The CDR3 is made up of 14 amino acids. CDR3 sequence reads: CASSLRSDRETQYF.

The rearrangement links TRBV20-1 to TRBJ2-5. The CDR3 runs 11 residues. Germline V gives CDR1 DFQATT, CDR2 SNEGSKA (reference sequence). This chain's CDR3 is CSARELETQYF.

The rearrangement uses TRBV6-2 or TRBV6-3 and TRBJ1-5. CDR1 is MNHEY and CDR2 is SVGEGT in the germline V gene. The CDR3 consists of 13 residues. Here the CDR3 reads CASKGAVNQPQHF.

V is TRBV9 and J is TRBJ1-2. Germline-derived CDR1 and CDR2 are SGDLS and YYNGEE. The CDR3 extends over 14 amino acids. The CDR3 is CASSVNLGGDGYTF.

This chain joins TRBV5-1 and TRBJ1-1; the D call from TCRdb, TRBD1, cannot be confirmed without DNA. CDR3 length: 15 residues. Per the germline V gene, CDR1 is SGHRS and CDR2 is YFSETQ. The CDR3 region is CASSTNGPPDTEAFF.

The chain is built from TRBV12-3 or TRBV12-4 and TRBJ2-7. The CDR3 runs 15 residues. The chain's CDR3 is CASSLTSGGSYEQYF.

The rearrangement links TRBV5-1 to TRBJ2-3; TCRdb indicates TRBD1, and absent DNA this call remains unverified. Germline CDR1 SGHRS, CDR2 YFSETQ. CDR3 length equals 16 residues. The CDR3 sequence: CASSPVRGGDTDTQYF.

This chain uses TRBV5-1 with TRBJ1-2; as DNA is missing, the TRBD1 call by TCRdb cannot be tested. Looked up from germline, CDR1 is SGHRS and CDR2 is YFSETQ. CDR3 size: 15 residues. CDR3 amino acids: CASSPWDTLSGGYTF. Together with reference TRBV5-1 and TRBJ1-2, the CDR3 gives the full variable domain: KAGVTQTPRYLIKTRGQQVTLSCSPISGHRSVSWYQQTPGQGLQFLFEYFSETQRNKGNFPGRFSGRQFSNSRSEMNVSTLELGDSALYLCASSPWDTLSGGYTFGSGTRLTVV.

This chain links TRBV10-3 with TRBJ2-3; there is no DNA to check the TCRdb D call of TRBD2. CDR3 length: 14 residues. The V gene's germline CDR1 is ENHRY and CDR2 SYGVKD. CDR3 loop: CAIKLAGGLDTQYF.

The V and J genes are TRBV5-1 and TRBJ1-6; TCRdb selects TRBD1, and the lack of DNA leaves this call unchecked. This CDR3 is 15 amino acids long. Per the germline V gene, CDR1 is SGHRS and CDR2 is YFSETQ. The CDR3: CASSLLQGGNSPLHF.

CDR3: CASSLFDDTQYF. This chain connects TRBV5-6 to TRBJ2-3. CDR3 length equals 12 residues. Per the germline V gene, CDR1 is SGHDT and CDR2 is YYEEEE.

V usage is TRBV12-3 or TRBV12-4 and J usage is TRBJ2-5; as DNA is missing, the TRBD2 call by TCRdb cannot be tested. This CDR3 is built from 15 residues. The CDR3 sequence: CASSTTSGGGETQYF.

CDR3: CAWSVLRETEYF. The chain combines TRBV30 with TRBJ2-5. Per the germline V gene, CDR1 is GTSNPN and CDR2 is SVGIG (reference sequence). The CDR3 loop spans 12 amino acids.

J is TRBJ1-1 and V is TRBV5-1; with no DNA, the TCRdb D assignment of TRBD1 cannot be verified. This CDR3 has 14 residues. Per germline, CDR1 SGHRS and CDR2 YFSETQ. This CDR3 is CASSRDRINTEAFF. Filled out from reference TRBV5-1 and TRBJ1-1, the complete variable domain reads KAGVTQTPRYLIKTRGQQVTLSCSPISGHRSVSWYQQTPGQGLQFLFEYFSETQRNKGNFPGRFSGRQFSNSRSEMNVSTLELGDSALYLCASSRDRINTEAFFGQGTRLTVV.

The chain employs TRBV19 and TRBJ2-2; without DNA, the TCRdb call of TRBD2 cannot be checked. Germline loops: CDR1 LNHDA, CDR2 SQIVND (reference sequence). The CDR3 totals 13 residues. CDR3 sequence: CASKTRGTGELFF.

The rearrangement links TRBV10-3 to TRBJ2-3; TCRdb lists TRBD2, though no DNA is available to test this call. CDR3 length: 15 residues. Germline V CDR1 and CDR2: ENHRY, SYGVKD. CDR3 in amino acids: CAISEFERESDTQYF.

The rearrangement joins TRBV2 to TRBJ1-3; TCRdb reports TRBD1, a call that lacks DNA to check it against. The germline V gene encodes CDR1 SNHLY and CDR2 FYNNEI. The CDR3 loop spans 17 amino acids. CDR3 amino acids: CASSEGAGGASGNTIYF.